A single sample is the source of the 9 T cell receptor beta chains below, sequenced in a study of cytomegalovirus exposure and HLA in healthy donors. Primers for the PCR totalled 60 Vbeta and 13 Jbeta. Using immunoSEQ multiplex PCR, the repertoire was profiled, and TCRdb retains in-frame clones only, with some absent. The data show about 86,000 clones, with roughly 80% seen just once and around 15% held by the top ten. Material: PBMCs. All receptors come from a woman between 35 and 50 years old in good health and CMV-seropositive.

The rearrangement uses TRBV28 and TRBJ1-5; 7 bases map to TRBD1. This CDR3 has 15 residues. Germline V lookup: CDR1 MDHEN, CDR2 SYDVKM. V gave up 7 bases and J gave up 2 bases; unmatched junction bases: 8. The CDR3 DNA reads as TGTGCCAGCACCCCTGGGGACAGAGGCAATCAGCCCCAGCATTTT. Residues: CASTPGDRGNQPQHF.

Turning to this clone: The germline gene is not matched at one end of the junction; a read error may be the cause. V is TRBV5-1 and J is TRBJ1-4, with D uncertain. CDR1 is SGHRS and CDR2 is YFSETQ in the germline V gene. The CDR3 is made up of 13 amino acids. This chain's CDR3 is CASSLGTKEKLFF. Written as DNA, the CDR3 is TGCGCCAGCAGCTTGGGAACTAAGGAAAAACTGTTTTTT.

The chain is built from TRBV29-1 and TRBJ2-2, with TRBD2 as a possible D gene (5 bases). Trimming left V 6 bases short and J 4 bases short, with 6 bases between. The CDR3 runs 11 residues. The germline gives CDR1 SQVTM, CDR2 ANQGSEA. The CDR3 nucleotides read TGCAGCGTGGGGAGCACCGGGGAGCTGTTTTTT. It translates to CSVGSTGELFF.

V is TRBV7-9 and J is TRBJ1-4; 8 bases are a match to TRBD1. From germline, CDR1 is SEHNR and CDR2 FQNEAQ (reference sequence). Unmatched junction bases numbered 6, after V lost 5 bases and J lost 4 bases. The CDR3 has 15 amino acids. The CDR3 spells CASSPDRGGNEKLFF. CDR3 nucleotide sequence: TGTGCCAGCAGCCCAGACAGGGGCGGTAATGAAAAACTGTTTTTT.

With regard to this clone: One end of the junction varies from germline; a read error may be responsible. The same CDR3 can be traced to other DNA sequences in this sample. The chain is built from TRBV6-5 and TRBJ1-2; D might be TRBD1 (5 bases). Germline V lookup: CDR1 MNHEY, CDR2 SVGAGI. This CDR3 contains 16 residues. The CDR3: CASSYSMAGQGYGYTF. The CDR3 DNA reads as TGTGCCAGCAGTTACTCGATGGCCGGGCAGGGCTATGGCTACACTTTC.

This clone was seen a single time. The chain uses TRBV13 and TRBJ1-1; D remains ambiguous. The germline V gene has CDR1 PRHDT and CDR2 FYEKMQ (reference sequence). The V gene lost 4 bases and the J gene lost 2 bases, with 14 bases spanning the gap. The CDR3 has 15 amino acids. The CDR3 sequence is CASSSWTGSNTEAFF. In DNA, the CDR3 is TGTGCCAGCAGCTCATGGACGGGAAGTAACACTGAAGCTTTCTTT. Drawing the rest from reference TRBV13 and TRBJ1-1, the complete variable domain is AAGVIQSPRHLIKEKRETATLKCYPIPRHDTVYWYQQGPGQDPQFLISFYEKMQSDKGSIPDRFSAQQFSDYHSELNMSSLELGDSALYFCASSSWTGSNTEAFFGQGTRLTVV.

The chain has TRBV15 and TRBJ1-2; TRBD1 is a possible D gene (6 bases). The CDR3 loop spans 15 amino acids. The germline V gene encodes CDR1 LNHNV and CDR2 YYDKDF (reference sequence). With 7 bases removed from V and 6 bases from J, the gap between germline ends came to 21 bases. Here the CDR3 reads CATTLDEKRGNGYTF. The DNA for the CDR3 is TGTGCCACCACCCTCGACGAAAAAAGGGGGAATGGCTACACCTTC. The full variable domain, its missing parts supplied by reference TRBV15 and TRBJ1-2, is DAMVIQNPRYQVTQFGKPVTLSCSQTLNHNVMYWYQQKSSQAPKLLFHYYDKDFNNEADTPDNFQSRRPNTSFCFLDIRSPGLGDTAMYLCATTLDEKRGNGYTFGSGTRLTVV.

The gene calls are TRBV7-6 and TRBJ2-1; D gene uncertain. The length of the CDR3 is 12 residues. CDR1 and CDR2 from the germline V gene are SGHVS and FNYEAQ. The V end was cut by 4 bases, the J end by 6 bases, with 7 bases between. The CDR3 reads CASSSYSNEQFF. CDR3 sequence (DNA): TGTGCCAGCAGCTCGTATTCCAATGAGCAGTTCTTC.

V gene TRBV4-3 combines with J gene TRBJ2-1; 8 bases are shared with TRBD2. Germline V lookup: CDR1 LGHNA, CDR2 YSLEER. This CDR3 has 17 residues. The trim removed 4 bases at V and 4 bases at J, leaving 12 bases unmatched. CDR3 in DNA: TGCGCCAGCAGCCCTATTTTCGGGACTAGTGAGTACAATGAGCAGTTCTTC. Translating gives CASSPIFGTSEYNEQFF.